This T cell receptor (beta chain) was sequenced for a study of blood T cells in healthy people across ages. Healthy Caucasian individuals from Russia aged about 6 to 95 were enrolled as donors. Every donor gave 8 to 10 milliliters of peripheral blood. It was with a sample-barcoded 5' primer and a J-beta primer mix that a second PCR of about 6 to 12 cycles was run. Each cDNA molecule carried a tag from a template-switch adaptor that contained 12 random nucleotides. MiXCR, applied by TCRdb to the 5' RACE reads, yields one record per CDR3 protein. The sample has roughly 730,000 distinct CDR3 sequences; more than 55% are singletons. Unmatched junction bases numbered 7, after V lost 2 bases and J lost 2 bases. CDR1 and CDR2 (germline): SGHAT, FQDESV (reference sequence). The length of the CDR3 is 16 residues.

Sequenced: blood. The sequence derives from a man aged 35-49 years in good health. V gene TRBV11-1 combines with J gene TRBJ2-7; TRBD2 matches at 9 bases. The CDR3 DNA is TGTGCCAGCAGCTTATCGTGGGCTAGCGGGGCCTACGAGCAGTACTTC. This translates into CASSLSWASGAYEQYF.